Following are 28 T cell receptor beta chains from one sample sequenced in a study of T cells in Graves' hyperthyroidism and ophthalmopathy. Amplification yielded TCR beta CDR3 regions, with RNA transcripts as the source. An initial round of RT-PCR targeting the TCR CDR3 relied on the HTBI primer set. TCRdb re-derived calls from the multiplex PCR reads in MiXCR, one entry per CDR3 protein. The data contain under 400,000 distinct CDR3 sequences, roughly 18% of them seen just once; the ten biggest clones take up around 16%. Input material: blood. The receptors were gathered from a woman aged 40 to 55 with Graves' ophthalmopathy.

This clonotype has at least ten counts. In DNA form, the CDR3 reads TGTGCCAGCAGCCAGCGAGTAGGGACAGCGAACTCACCCCTCCACTTT. Its protein product is CASSQRVGTANSPLHF. V gene TRBV14 combines with J gene TRBJ1-6, with 7 bases matching TRBD1. Germline-derived CDR1 and CDR2 are SGHDN and FVKESK. This CDR3 comprises 16 residues. V dropped 3 bases and J dropped 10; count of bases not matched to a gene: 12. The variable domain in full, completed from reference TRBV14 and TRBJ1-6, reads EAGVTQFPSHSVIEKGQTVTLRCDPISGHDNLYWYRRVMGKEIKFLLHFVKESKQDESGMPNNRFLAERTGGTYSTLKVQPAELEDSGVYFCASSQRVGTANSPLHFGNGTRLTVT.

In its sample, this clonotype was seen many times. The J gene is TRBJ1-2, the V gene TRBV12-3 or TRBV12-4, with 7 bases lining up with TRBD1. V gave up 6 bases and J gave up 8 bases; unmatched junction bases: 12. The CDR3 covers 14 residues. The CDR3 DNA is TGTGCCAGCAGCCAGACAGGGCACGGCAACGGCTACACCTTC. Amino acid sequence: CASSQTGHGNGYTF.

This clonotype was recorded many times. This rearrangement joins TRBV29-1 to TRBJ1-2, with a weak D call TRBD1 (6 bases). Germline CDR1 is SQVTM and CDR2 is ANQGSEA. This CDR3 region has 15 residues. Trimming removed 4 bases at V and 6 bases at J, with 21 bases between. This CDR3 reads CSVVLQGGRKDGYTF. CDR3 nucleotides: TGCAGCGTTGTGTTACAGGGAGGGAGGAAAGATGGCTACACCTTC.

This clonotype showed up many times. The chain is built from TRBV7-9 and TRBJ2-5, with a tentative D call TRBD2 (5 bases). The germline V and J ends were trimmed by 4 bases and 4 bases, with 10 bases remaining between them. Germline CDR1 and CDR2: SEHNR and FQNEAQ (reference sequence). The length of the CDR3 is 13 residues. The CDR3 DNA follows: TGTGCCAGCAGCTCCGATGGGAGAGAGACCCAGTACTTC. Translating it yields CASSSDGRETQYF.

This clonotype was picked up many times. J is TRBJ2-7 and V is TRBV6-5; a possible D gene is TRBD1 (6 bases). This CDR3 contains 15 residues. Germline V lookup: CDR1 MNHEY, CDR2 SVGAGI. V gave up 4 bases and J gave up 3 bases, with 16 bases separating them. CDR3 region: CASSSPSPGHYEQYF. The CDR3 nucleotides read TGTGCCAGCAGTTCCCCGAGTCCGGGACACTACGAGCAGTACTTC.

This clonotype was recorded many times. The chain uses TRBV29-1 and TRBJ2-2, with TRBD1 as a possible D gene (6 bases). CDR1 SQVTM and CDR2 ANQGSEA come from the germline V gene. This CDR3 spans 16 amino acids. The V end lost 5 bases, the J end lost 6 bases, and 22 bases lay between the germline ends. CDR3 in amino acids: CSVLTGSAWVAGELFF. DNA of the CDR3: TGCAGCGTTCTTACAGGGAGCGCGTGGGTTGCCGGGGAGCTGTTTTTT.

This clonotype showed up many times. The J gene is TRBJ1-1, the V gene TRBV6-2 or TRBV6-3; TRBD1 is a possible D gene (6 bases). The CDR3 extends over 14 amino acids. CDR1 MNHEY and CDR2 SVGEGT come from the germline V gene. CDR3: CASIRGKANTEAFF. DNA for the CDR3: TGTGCTAGTATCAGGGGAAAGGCGAACACTGAAGCTTTCTTT.

The chain carries TRBV9 and TRBJ2-2; D is uncertain. With 5 bases removed from V and 4 bases from J, the gap between germline ends came to 12 bases. This CDR3 contains 14 residues. Looked up from germline, CDR1 is SGDLS and CDR2 is YYNGEE. The CDR3 sequence is CASSPAILTGELFF. CDR3 nucleotide sequence: TGTGCCAGCAGTCCCGCAATACTCACCGGGGAGCTGTTTTTT. The variable domain in full, completed from reference TRBV9 and TRBJ2-2, reads DSGVTQTPKHLITATGQRVTLRCSPRSGDLSVYWYQQSLDQGLQFLIQYYNGEERAKGNILERFSAQQFPDLHSELNLSSLELGDSALYFCASSPAILTGELFFGEGSRLTVL.

This clonotype was counted at least ten times. CDR3 region: CAWSPDRGEAFF. The CDR3 nucleotides are TGTGCCTGGAGCCCTGACAGGGGTGAAGCTTTCTTT. The gene calls are TRBV30 and TRBJ1-1; 8 nucleotides align to TRBD1. V gave up 3 bases and J gave up 7 bases; unmatched junction bases: 4. The germline V gene encodes CDR1 GTSNPN and CDR2 SVGIG (reference sequence). The CDR3 loop spans 12 amino acids.

This clonotype came up many times. The chain is built from TRBV20-1 and TRBJ2-7; perhaps TRBD1 as D (5 bases). The length of the CDR3 is 12 residues. CDR1 and CDR2 from the germline V gene are DFQATT and SNEGSKA (reference sequence). Trimming removed 5 bases from V and 5 bases from J, with 13 bases in between. The CDR3 region is CSAPGLGDEQYF. The CDR3 DNA reads as TGCAGTGCTCCGGGCCTAGGGGACGAGCAGTACTTC.

This clonotype was counted at least ten times. This chain's CDR3 is CAWSGVGGRDTEAFF. As DNA, the CDR3 is TGTGCCTGGAGTGGGGTAGGGGGACGGGACACTGAAGCTTTCTTT. The J gene is TRBJ1-1, the V gene TRBV30; a weak D match, TRBD1 (6 bases). Trimming shortened V by 1 base and J by 3 bases, and 15 bases separated the two germline ends. The CDR3 loop spans 15 amino acids. From germline, CDR1 is GTSNPN and CDR2 SVGIG (reference sequence). Variable domain in full (rest from reference TRBV30 and TRBJ1-1): SQTIHQWPATLVQPVGSPLSLECTVEGTSNPNLYWYRQAAGRGLQLLFYSVGIGQISSEVPQNLSASRPQDRQFILSSKKLLLSDSGFYLCAWSGVGGRDTEAFFGQGTRLTVV.

The V gene is TRBV28, the J gene TRBJ2-7; either TRBD1 or TRBD2 may supply D (5 bases each). Germline assignment: CDR1 MDHEN and CDR2 SYDVKM. The CDR3 consists of 13 residues. Trimming stripped 8 bases from V and 2 bases from J, with 13 bases between. DNA for the CDR3: TGTGCCAGCGTGAAGGGGAGAACCTACGAGCAGTACTTC. This sequence encodes CASVKGRTYEQYF.

In this sample, this clonotype turned up many times. The V call is TRBV27, the J call TRBJ1-5; D is perhaps TRBD1 (5 bases). The germline V and J ends were trimmed by 6 bases and 4 bases, with 10 bases remaining between them. CDR3 length: 13 amino acids. The germline CDR1 and CDR2 sequences are MNHEY and SMNVEV (reference sequence). The CDR3 nucleotides read TGTGCCAGCAGGCAGGGTGGTAATCAGCCCCAGCATTTT. Its translation is CASRQGGNQPQHF.

This clonotype was detected ten times or more. This sequence joins TRBV6-2 or TRBV6-3 and TRBJ2-5; the D gene is possibly TRBD2 (5 bases). V lost 3 bases and J 7 bases, leaving 18 bases between the germline ends. The V gene's germline CDR1 is MNHEY and CDR2 SVGEGT. CDR3 length: 15 amino acids. The CDR3 loop reads CASSYSLARDGTQYF. CDR3 DNA: TGTGCCAGCAGTTATAGTCTAGCCCGGGATGGGACCCAGTACTTC.

There are many counts of this clonotype. This chain uses TRBV20-1 with TRBJ2-1, with 13 bases matching TRBD2. CDR1 is DFQATT, CDR2 SNEGSKA, per germline (reference sequence). V lost 5 bases to trimming and J lost 0 bases; unmatched junction nucleotides: 7. The CDR3 consists of 17 residues. The CDR3 here is CSASDGTSGASYNEQFF. The CDR3 DNA reads TGCAGTGCTTCTGACGGGACTAGCGGGGCCTCCTACAATGAGCAGTTCTTC.

This clonotype was seen repeatedly, ten times or more. The chain joins TRBV6-1 to TRBJ2-4, with 7 nucleotides matching TRBD1. Per the germline V gene, CDR1 is MNHNS and CDR2 is SASEGT. Unmatched junction bases numbered 12, after V lost 6 bases and J lost 7 bases. The CDR3 loop spans 15 amino acids. For the CDR3, the DNA is TGTGCCAGCAGAGAACGACAGGGCGAGGCCAACATTCAGTACTTC. It is translated as CASRERQGEANIQYF.

In this sample, this clonotype turned up many times. The V call is TRBV28, the J call TRBJ2-7, with D tentatively TRBD1 or TRBD2 (5 bases each). Germline V CDR1 and CDR2: MDHEN, SYDVKM. Trimming stripped 2 bases from V and 5 bases from J, with 13 bases between. The CDR3 is 14 residues long. The CDR3 spells CASSLGTSPHEQYF. The CDR3 DNA reads as TGTGCCAGCAGTTTAGGGACCTCCCCCCACGAGCAGTACTTC.

This clonotype was counted many times. The rearrangement links TRBV28 to TRBJ2-7, with a tentative D call TRBD1 (6 bases). The CDR3 has 17 amino acids. Germline lookup yields CDR1 MDHEN and CDR2 SYDVKM. The V gene lost 3 bases and the J gene lost 6 bases, with 24 bases spanning the gap. The CDR3 loop reads CASSLQPGHINRAEQYF. The DNA for the CDR3 is TGTGCCAGCAGTTTGCAGCCGGGACACATAAACCGGGCCGAGCAGTACTTC.

In its sample, this clonotype was seen a few times. The chain joins TRBV27 to TRBJ1-3; D might be TRBD1 (5 bases). From germline, CDR1 is MNHEY and CDR2 SMNVEV (reference sequence). V lost 2 bases and J 0 bases, leaving 11 bases between the germline ends. The CDR3 length is 16 residues. Here the CDR3 DNA reads TGTGCCAGCAGTTTACGGGACCCCACCTCTGGAAACACCATATATTTT. This translates into CASSLRDPTSGNTIYF.

This clonotype was counted many times. This chain connects TRBV7-9 to TRBJ2-7; no reliable D call. Germline-derived CDR1 and CDR2 are SEHNR and FQNEAQ (reference sequence). V shed 6 bases and J shed 0 bases, with 15 bases lying between them. The CDR3 contains 15 residues. The CDR3 bases are TGTGCCAGCAGGCCGGTGGGTCAGGTCTCCTACGAGCAGTACTTC. This sequence encodes CASRPVGQVSYEQYF.

About this clonotype itself: A read error may be the cause here, since a much bigger clone is one base away. The genes are TRBV20-1 and TRBJ2-7; D not certain. The CDR3 runs 13 residues. V was shortened by 3 bases and J by 4 bases, with 13 bases between the two germline ends. Germline V gene sequence: CDR1 DFQATT, CDR2 SNEGSKA (reference sequence). The CDR3 is CSARGLPAYEQYF. CDR3 sequence (DNA): TGCAGTGCTAGGGGCTTGCCAGCTTACGAGCAGTACTTC.

This clonotype was picked up many times. The chain employs TRBV27 and TRBJ2-5; 7 bases agree with TRBD1. The V gene end was trimmed by 8 bases and the J gene end by 6 bases; junction bases not matched to a gene: 6. The length of the CDR3 is 12 residues. From germline, CDR1 is MNHEY and CDR2 SMNVEV (reference sequence). The CDR3 protein is CASGPGGKTQYF. CDR3 DNA sequence: TGTGCCAGCGGCCCAGGGGGAAAGACCCAGTACTTC.

The chain uses TRBV20-1 and TRBJ2-4; weak D call: TRBD2 (6 bases). The CDR3 has 15 residues. The germline CDR1 and CDR2 sequences are DFQATT and SNEGSKA (reference sequence). Deletions cut 3 bases from V and 0 bases from J, with 12 bases between. CDR3 protein: CSASRPGLAKNIQYF. DNA for the CDR3: TGCAGTGCTAGTCGGCCGGGACTAGCCAAAAACATTCAGTACTTC.

Ten or more counts support this clonotype. This chain links TRBV7-2 with TRBJ1-1; D is unclear. Per germline, CDR1 SGHTA and CDR2 FQGNSA. V lost 1 base, J lost 0 bases, and 9 bases lay in between. The CDR3 spans 15 residues. The CDR3 loop reads CASSLGMGMNTEAFF. The CDR3 region has the DNA TGTGCCAGCAGCTTAGGGATGGGGATGAACACTGAAGCTTTCTTT.

This clonotype showed up many times. The chain employs TRBV10-3 and TRBJ2-7, with D possibly being TRBD1 or TRBD2 (5 bases each). Germline CDR1 reads ENHRY; CDR2 reads SYGVKD. V was cut by 9 bases and J by 3 bases, with 15 bases left in between. The CDR3 consists of 13 residues. The CDR3 spells CAMRDGGSYEQYF. The CDR3 DNA follows: TGTGCCATGAGGGATGGGGGTAGCTACGAGCAGTACTTC.

Many counts were recorded for this clonotype. This chain uses TRBV12-3 or TRBV12-4 with TRBJ1-1; 7 bases map to TRBD1. CDR3 length: 14 amino acids. With 5 bases clipped from V and 4 bases from J, the junction kept 7 bases outside the gene matches. The CDR3, as DNA: TGTGCCAGCAGTCGAGGGGGCTCAGGCACTGAAGCTTTCTTT. This translates into CASSRGGSGTEAFF.

This clonotype was counted many times. The chain has TRBV20-1 and TRBJ1-5; no clear D gene. The CDR3 length is 14 residues. Germline-derived CDR1 and CDR2 are DFQATT and SNEGSKA (reference sequence). Trimming left V 0 bases short and J 1 base short, with 7 bases between. This CDR3 reads CSARDPGSNQPQHF. In DNA form, the CDR3 reads TGCAGTGCTAGAGACCCGGGCAGCAATCAGCCCCAGCATTTT.

This clonotype was seen at least ten times. This chain joins TRBV9 and TRBJ2-7; possible D gene TRBD1, 6 bases. From germline, CDR1 is SGDLS and CDR2 YYNGEE. Trimming took off 4 bases at V and 3 bases at J, with 14 bases between the two ends. The CDR3 extends over 14 amino acids. The CDR3 nucleotides are TGTGCCAGCAGCATGGCAGGGGTTGGCTACGAGCAGTACTTC. It yields the protein CASSMAGVGYEQYF.